The 25 T cell receptor beta chains below come from one sample, sequenced in a study of T cells after yellow fever vaccination. TCRdb fed the 5' RACE reads into MiXCR, producing one record per CDR3 protein. The data show 300,000 to 400,000 distinct CDR3 sequences, 8.5% to 9% seen once. This specimen consisted of PBMCs, obtained on the day of the first yellow fever vaccination. These receptors originate from a man aged 18 to 30 who received the YFV17D yellow fever vaccine.

This clonotype was observed many times. J is TRBJ2-5 and V is TRBV10-3, with TRBD1 identical over 7 bases. J was trimmed by 2 bases and V by 7 bases; bases with no gene match: 7. This CDR3 spans 14 amino acids. Germline loops: CDR1 ENHRY, CDR2 SYGVKD. The CDR3 DNA reads as TGTGCCATCAAAGGGACAGACCTTCAAGAGACCCAGTACTTC. Amino acid sequence: CAIKGTDLQETQYF.

The V call is TRBV6-2 or TRBV6-3, the J call TRBJ2-1, with TRBD2 matching over 9 bases. This CDR3 is 17 amino acids long. Germline V gene lookup returns CDR1 MNHEY and CDR2 SVGEGT. The V segment lost 4 bases and the J segment 5 bases; nucleotides outside the gene matches: 12. CDR3 nucleotides: TGTGCCAGCAGTTGCCCACGGCGGGGGGGCCGGGACAATGAGCAGTTCTTC. Protein sequence: CASSCPRRGGRDNEQFF.

This clonotype was detected a few times. DNA for the CDR3: TGTGCCAGCAGCTTAGTGAGGGATGCCACTGAAGCTTTCTTT. Translating it yields CASSLVRDATEAFF. The V and J genes are TRBV7-9 and TRBJ1-1; D gene ambiguous. V gave up 1 base and J gave up 4 bases, with 10 bases separating them. The CDR3 extends over 14 amino acids. CDR1 and CDR2 (germline): SEHNR, FQNEAQ (reference sequence).

This chain links TRBV20-1 with TRBJ1-4; D remains ambiguous. This CDR3 has 14 amino acids. V lost 1 base, J lost 7 bases, and 13 bases lay in between. The germline V gene encodes CDR1 DFQATT and CDR2 SNEGSKA (reference sequence). Here the CDR3 reads CSARVGRPGEKLFF. CDR3 coding DNA: TGCAGTGCTAGAGTGGGCAGACCGGGTGAAAAACTGTTTTTT.

This clonotype was detected only a few times. V is TRBV12-3 or TRBV12-4 and J is TRBJ1-6; unclear D gene. CDR3 length: 14 residues. The ends were cut back, 2 bases at V and 9 bases at J, with 11 bases in the middle. CDR3 sequence reads: CASSLTGPFSPLHF. The CDR3 nucleotides read TGTGCCAGCAGTTTAACGGGCCCCTTTTCACCCCTCCACTTT.

This clonotype was seen a handful of times. The chain links TRBV7-3 to TRBJ2-5, with TRBD2 matching over 7 bases. After removal of 6 bases from V and 2 bases from J, the junction contained 3 bases not matched to a gene. The CDR3 is 13 residues long. Germline CDR1 SGHTA, CDR2 FQGTGA. CDR3 nucleotide sequence: TGTGCCAGCAGTCTTAGCGGGCAAGAGACCCAGTACTTC. It codes for CASSLSGQETQYF.

The chain joins TRBV6-2 or TRBV6-3 to TRBJ1-2; D gene uncertain. The germline V gene has CDR1 MNHEY and CDR2 SVGEGT. Trimming pared 0 bases from V and 8 bases from J, leaving 13 bases between. This CDR3 comprises 14 residues. In nucleotides, the CDR3 is TGTGCCAGCAGTTACTCATCGGACCTCCAAGGCTACACCTTC. It codes for CASSYSSDLQGYTF.

V and J are TRBV7-9 and TRBJ2-7; 8 bases map to TRBD2. This CDR3 region has 16 residues. V lost 3 bases and J lost 2; bases outside the gene matches: 9. Germline assignment: CDR1 SEHNR and CDR2 FQNEAQ (reference sequence). CDR3 nucleotides: TGTGCCAGCAGCTTCCCACCGGGACTAGGCACCTACGAGCAGTACTTC. Translation gives CASSFPPGLGTYEQYF.

This chain joins TRBV7-9 and TRBJ1-1; D unclear. The CDR3 is 16 amino acids. Per the germline V gene, CDR1 is SEHNR and CDR2 is FQNEAQ (reference sequence). The germline V and J ends were trimmed by 4 bases and 4 bases, with 19 bases remaining between them. Here the CDR3 DNA reads TGTGCCAGCAGCTCCACCTTATCCCGTAAGGCCACTGAAGCTTTCTTT. Its translation: CASSSTLSRKATEAFF.

This sequence joins TRBV5-6 and TRBJ1-6, with D possibly being TRBD1 (6 bases). CDR1 SGHDT and CDR2 YYEEEE come from the germline V gene. This CDR3 region has 15 residues. V gave up 4 bases and J gave up 7 bases, with 15 bases separating them. The CDR3 DNA is TGTGCCAGCAGCCCAGGGGTTCGGAACAATTCACCCCTCCACTTT. It yields the protein CASSPGVRNNSPLHF.

This clonotype was seen more than once but under ten times. The chain combines TRBV20-1 with TRBJ2-5, with 7 bases lining up with TRBD2. V lost 4 bases and J lost 2; bases outside the gene matches: 4. The CDR3 has 13 amino acids. Germline V gives CDR1 DFQATT, CDR2 SNEGSKA (reference sequence). The CDR3: CSANGREQETQYF. The CDR3 DNA reads TGCAGTGCTAATGGGCGGGAGCAAGAGACCCAGTACTTC.

In this sample, this clonotype turned up a few times. In DNA form, the CDR3 reads TGTGCCAGCAGTTCCCCGGCGGGGGGGGACTCACCCCTCCACTTT. Its protein product is CASSSPAGGDSPLHF. The rearrangement joins TRBV27 to TRBJ1-6; possibly TRBD1 for D (5 bases). The CDR3 contains 15 residues. Trimming removed 4 bases from V and 10 bases from J, with 17 bases in between. Germline assignment: CDR1 MNHEY and CDR2 SMNVEV (reference sequence).

This clonotype was counted ten times or more. The chain uses TRBV4-1 and TRBJ2-7, with D unclear. Between the trimmed V and J ends, which lost 4 bases and 3 bases, there was a span of 10 bases. Germline V CDR1 and CDR2: MGHRA, YSYEKL. The CDR3 consists of 13 residues. The CDR3 region is CASSRSVHYEQYF. DNA for the CDR3: TGCGCCAGCAGCCGGAGCGTACACTACGAGCAGTACTTC.

The chain uses TRBV29-1 and TRBJ2-1; 13 nucleotides agree with TRBD2. The CDR3 loop spans 17 amino acids. The trim removed 7 bases at V and 7 bases at J, leaving 16 bases unmatched. Looked up from germline, CDR1 is SQVTM and CDR2 is ANQGSEA. CDR3: CSAQTSGGLAIGNEQFF. The CDR3 bases are TGCAGCGCCCAGACTAGCGGGGGGCTCGCCATCGGGAATGAGCAGTTCTTC.

CDR3 DNA sequence: TGTGCCAGTAGTACCAGAGGGGGGGACGGAGCCTACGAGCAGTACTTC. It translates to CASSTRGGDGAYEQYF. V and J are TRBV19 and TRBJ2-7, with D possibly being TRBD2 (7 bases). The CDR3 totals 16 residues. Trimming left V 4 bases short and J 2 bases short, with 18 bases between. Germline-derived CDR1 and CDR2 are LNHDA and SQIVND (reference sequence).

This clonotype was picked up a small number of times. The V call is TRBV20-1, the J call TRBJ2-7, with 8 nucleotides matching TRBD1. Looked up from germline, CDR1 is DFQATT and CDR2 is SNEGSKA (reference sequence). Trimming cost V 5 bases and J 5 bases; bases outside gene matches: 14. The CDR3 has 15 amino acids. The CDR3 is CSAPSRDRFRDEQYF. The CDR3 coding sequence is TGCAGTGCTCCGTCCCGGGACAGGTTCAGGGACGAGCAGTACTTC.

The table lists this clonotype with many counts. The chain links TRBV29-1 to TRBJ2-5; D may be TRBD2 (5 bases). V lost 8 bases and J 3 bases, leaving 16 bases between the germline ends. CDR3 length: 13 amino acids. Germline CDR1 and CDR2: SQVTM and ANQGSEA. CDR3 DNA: TGCAGCTCATGCAGGAGGCGGGAAGAGACCCAGTACTTC. It encodes CSSCRRREETQYF.

The chain joins TRBV4-3 to TRBJ1-5; D uncertain. Germline loops: CDR1 LGHNA, CDR2 YSLEER. Trimming took off 0 bases at V and 1 base at J, with 7 bases between the two ends. CDR3 length: 15 amino acids. The CDR3 protein is CASSQEWRSNQPQHF. The CDR3 coding sequence is TGCGCCAGCAGCCAAGAATGGCGGAGCAATCAGCCCCAGCATTTT.

The rearrangement links TRBV7-9 to TRBJ1-2; 8 positions agree with TRBD1. CDR3 length equals 13 residues. V trimming: 5 bases; J trimming: 6 bases; junction bases outside the gene matches: 5. Germline CDR1 and CDR2: SEHNR and FQNEAQ (reference sequence). In DNA, the CDR3 is TGTGCCAGCAGCGCGGACAGGGCGGATGGCTACACCTTC. Translation: CASSADRADGYTF. Using reference TRBV7-9 and TRBJ1-2 for the parts outside the CDR3, the full variable domain is DTGVSQNPRHKITKRGQNVTFRCDPISEHNRLYWYRQTLGQGPEFLTYFQNEAQLEKSRLLSDRFSAERPKGSFSTLEIQRTEQGDSAMYLCASSADRADGYTFGSGTRLTVV.

This clonotype appeared a few times. The chain is built from TRBV15 and TRBJ2-5, with a tentative D call TRBD1 (6 bases). The CDR3 runs to 14 residues. The germline CDR1 and CDR2 sequences are LNHNV and YYDKDF (reference sequence). V gave up 0 bases and J gave up 5 bases, with 10 bases separating them. The CDR3 DNA reads TGTGCCACCAGCAGAGACAGGGGCGTCGAGACCCAGTACTTC. Its translation: CATSRDRGVETQYF.

The J gene is TRBJ2-3, the V gene TRBV5-1, with TRBD2 matching 8 bases. Losses at the gene ends were 3 bases for V and 0 bases for J; bases not matched to a gene: 3. From germline, CDR1 is SGHRS and CDR2 YFSETQ. The CDR3 has 15 amino acids. CDR3 coding DNA: TGCGCCAGCAGCTCCCAGCGGGGGAGCACAGATACGCAGTATTTT. This translates into CASSSQRGSTDTQYF. The complete variable domain, with remaining parts taken from reference TRBV5-1 and TRBJ2-3, reads KAGVTQTPRYLIKTRGQQVTLSCSPISGHRSVSWYQQTPGQGLQFLFEYFSETQRNKGNFPGRFSGRQFSNSRSEMNVSTLELGDSALYLCASSSQRGSTDTQYFGPGTRLTVL.

The gene calls are TRBV7-2 and TRBJ2-1; 8 bases fit TRBD1. Germline V CDR1 and CDR2: SGHTA, FQGNSA. Trimming at V came to 4 bases and at J to 1 base, leaving 9 bases not matched to a gene. This CDR3 comprises 17 residues. The CDR3 here is CASSSARQGMSYNEQFF. In DNA, the CDR3 is TGTGCCAGCAGCTCCGCAAGACAGGGGATGTCCTACAATGAGCAGTTCTTC.

This clonotype was seen only a few times. The chain uses TRBV6-4 and TRBJ1-2, with D hard to call. Between the trimmed V and J ends, which lost 7 bases and 6 bases, there was a span of 21 bases. The germline gives CDR1 MRHNA, CDR2 SNTAGT. CDR3 size: 15 residues. The CDR3 reads CASKIGRPLKDGYTF. Written as DNA, the CDR3 is TGTGCCAGCAAAATTGGGAGACCTCTAAAGGATGGCTACACCTTC.

This clonotype was detected many times. V usage is TRBV7-2 and J usage is TRBJ2-3, with D possibly TRBD2 on 6 matching bases. V lost 5 bases and J lost 1, with 13 bases in between. The CDR3 runs to 15 residues. The V gene's germline CDR1 is SGHTA and CDR2 FQGNSA. For the CDR3, the DNA is TGTGCCAGCAGCGCATACGCGGGGCGCACAGATACGCAGTATTTT. This translates into CASSAYAGRTDTQYF.

This clonotype was seen at least ten times. The rearrangement joins TRBV7-9 to TRBJ1-2; D is unclear. There are 13 residues in the CDR3. Germline lookup yields CDR1 SEHNR and CDR2 FQNEAQ (reference sequence). The V end lost 5 bases, the J end lost 10 bases, and 17 bases lay between the germline ends. This chain's CDR3 is CASSPPMLGDYTF. DNA of the CDR3: TGTGCCAGCAGCCCCCCCATGTTGGGTGACTACACCTTC.